This T cell receptor beta chain was sequenced during a study of OX40 agonist ivuxolimab in advanced cancers. J lost 7 bases, V lost 5 bases, and 13 bases had no gene match. Per germline, CDR1 SEHNR and CDR2 FQNEAQ (reference sequence). The length of the CDR3 is 15 residues. The data were produced by immunoSEQ multiplex PCR, yet TCRdb's version contains in-frame clones alone and is incomplete. The sample holds 75,000 to 95,000 clones, around nine tenths seen once. The receptor was isolated from an adult with an advanced solid tumor such as melanoma, head and neck, liver or kidney cancer. Sequences were derived from CD4+ or CD8+ T cells sorted from blood, sampled in a trial of the OX40 agonist ivuxolimab. The rearrangement links TRBV7-9 to TRBJ1-1; 7 nucleotides align to TRBD1. The CDR3 DNA reads TGTGCCAGCAGCGAACGGGGACAGCCGCCCTATGAAGCTTTCTTT. It is translated as CASSERGQPPYEAFF.